These 25 T cell receptor beta chains were all obtained from the same sample, sequenced in a study of blood T cell repertoires in COVID-19. The data were produced by immunoSEQ multiplex PCR, yet TCRdb's version contains in-frame clones alone and is incomplete. This table holds 30,000 or so clones, around 80% found once. The sequenced material came from peripheral blood. The receptors were gathered from a man older than 75 with active or convalescent COVID-19.

V usage is TRBV6-5 and J usage is TRBJ1-2, with 8 bases identical to TRBD1. Germline lookup yields CDR1 MNHEY and CDR2 SVGAGI. Unmatched junction bases numbered 11, after V lost 6 bases and J lost 8 bases. The CDR3 is 14 residues long. The CDR3: CASRPTGDLAGYTF. The CDR3 DNA reads as TGTGCCAGCAGGCCGACAGGGGACCTAGCAGGCTACACCTTC.

This clone was counted only a few times. The chain employs TRBV5-6 and TRBJ2-1; 11 bases fit TRBD2. The CDR3 extends over 18 amino acids. Germline V gene lookup returns CDR1 SGHDT and CDR2 YYEEEE. V shed 1 base and J 2 bases; nucleotides not matched to a gene: 8. The CDR3 nucleotides read TGTGCCAGCAGCTTGTCCCCACTAGCGGGAGAGGCCTACAATGAGCAGTTCTTC. Translation gives CASSLSPLAGEAYNEQFF.

The gene calls are TRBV6-1 and TRBJ1-5; no definite D call. The CDR3 runs to 13 residues. The V gene's germline CDR1 is MNHNS and CDR2 SASEGT. Trimming took off 0 bases at V and 14 bases at J, with 14 bases between the two ends. CDR3 sequence reads: CASSEAGSRVEHF. The CDR3 DNA reads as TGTGCCAGCAGTGAAGCTGGCTCGCGGGTAGAGCATTTT.

The V gene is TRBV7-3, the J gene TRBJ2-2; 8 positions agree with TRBD1. The CDR3 consists of 15 residues. CDR1 and CDR2 from the germline V gene are SGHTA and FQGTGA. V was pared by 5 bases and J by 4 bases, with 6 bases of the junction left unmatched. As DNA, the CDR3 is TGTGCCAGCAGCCTCGACAGGGGTAGCACCGGGGAGCTGTTTTTT. Protein: CASSLDRGSTGELFF.

This sequence joins TRBV4-2 and TRBJ1-5, with 7 nucleotides matching TRBD1. Germline lookup yields CDR1 LGHNA and CDR2 YNFKEQ. The CDR3 contains 17 residues. The V segment lost 0 bases and the J segment 0 bases; nucleotides outside the gene matches: 5. CDR3 bases: TGTGCCAGCAGCCAAGAGGGACAGTCGTATAGCAATCAGCCCCAGCATTTT. Translation gives CASSQEGQSYSNQPQHF.

As DNA, the CDR3 is TGTGCCAGCACAGAGGCTCTGAACACTGAAGCTTTCTTT. It translates to CASTEALNTEAFF. The chain employs TRBV2 and TRBJ1-1, with D hard to call. Germline V lookup: CDR1 SNHLY, CDR2 FYNNEI. This CDR3 contains 13 residues. V shed 7 bases and J shed 0 bases, with 9 bases lying between them.

The chain employs TRBV2 and TRBJ1-2; D unresolved. CDR3 size: 11 residues. Germline loops: CDR1 SNHLY, CDR2 FYNNEI. V was pared by 5 bases and J by 5 bases, with 6 bases between. Written as DNA, the CDR3 is TGTGCCAGCAGTCGGAGTTATGGCTACACCTTC. As protein: CASSRSYGYTF. The full variable domain, rest sourced from reference TRBV2 and TRBJ1-2, is EPEVTQTPSHQVTQMGQEVILRCVPISNHLYFYWYRQILGQKVEFLVSFYNNEISEKSEIFDDQFSVERPDGSNFTLKIRSTKLEDSAMYFCASSRSYGYTFGSGTRLTVV.

The gene calls are TRBV11-3 and TRBJ1-1, with TRBD1 identical over 7 bases. This CDR3 is built from 14 residues. The junction had 9 bases not matched to a gene; V was cut back by 8 bases and J by 3 bases. From germline, CDR1 is SGHNT and CDR2 YENEEA. The chain's CDR3 is CASAPGGRDTEAFF. In DNA, the CDR3 is TGTGCCAGCGCCCCAGGGGGTCGGGACACTGAAGCTTTCTTT.

V is TRBV11-2 and J is TRBJ1-1; 9 nucleotides agree with TRBD1. This CDR3 spans 15 amino acids. The J segment lost 5 bases and the V segment lost 1 base, leaving 5 bases of the junction unmatched. Germline loops: CDR1 SGHAT, CDR2 FQNNGV. In DNA form, the CDR3 reads TGTGCCAGCAGCTTAGCACAGGGGGCAGGGACTGAAGCTTTCTTT. Protein: CASSLAQGAGTEAFF.

The chain has TRBV5-1 and TRBJ1-5; D is uncertain. CDR1 and CDR2 from the germline V gene are SGHRS and YFSETQ. The V gene lost 2 bases and the J gene lost 1 base, with 7 bases spanning the gap. The CDR3 spans 14 residues. The CDR3 spells CASSLSGSNQPQHF. In DNA form, the CDR3 reads TGCGCCAGCAGCTTATCGGGGAGCAATCAGCCCCAGCATTTT.

The chain is built from TRBV30 and TRBJ1-1; D remains ambiguous. The germline V gene has CDR1 GTSNPN and CDR2 SVGIG (reference sequence). The length of the CDR3 is 11 residues. The V and J ends lost 2 bases and 4 bases respectively, with 5 bases between them. CDR3 nucleotide sequence: TGTGCCTGGAGTTCCATCACTGAAGCTTTCTTT. As protein: CAWSSITEAFF.

The V and J genes are TRBV27 and TRBJ2-7; TRBD1 agrees at 8 bases. The germline gives CDR1 MNHEY, CDR2 SMNVEV (reference sequence). V was pared by 6 bases and J by 0 bases, with 7 bases of the junction left unmatched. The CDR3 contains 15 residues. The CDR3 loop reads CASSLGQASSYEQYF. In DNA form, the CDR3 reads TGTGCCAGCAGCCTGGGACAGGCAAGCTCCTACGAGCAGTACTTC.

The chain joins TRBV24-1 to TRBJ2-2, with TRBD2 identical over 10 bases. The CDR3 consists of 16 residues. Germline CDR1 reads KGHDR; CDR2 reads SFDVKD. After removal of 3 bases from V and 4 bases from J, the junction contained 4 bases not matched to a gene. Here the CDR3 DNA reads TGTGCCACCAGTGATCCAGCGGGAGGGCTCACCGGGGAGCTGTTTTTT. It is translated as CATSDPAGGLTGELFF.

The chain links TRBV28 to TRBJ2-5; the D gene is possibly TRBD2 (5 bases). V lost 6 bases, J lost 2 bases, and 13 bases lay in between. The CDR3 consists of 14 residues. Per the germline V gene, CDR1 is MDHEN and CDR2 is SYDVKM. CDR3 sequence reads: CASRLAREQETQYF. The CDR3 DNA reads TGTGCCAGCAGGTTGGCGAGGGAACAAGAGACCCAGTACTTC.

The genes are TRBV7-9 and TRBJ1-2, with 9 bases lining up with TRBD1. There are 13 residues in the CDR3. CDR1 and CDR2 (germline): SEHNR, FQNEAQ (reference sequence). Trimming cost V 5 bases and J 4 bases; bases outside gene matches: 2. The CDR3: CASSIQGAYGYTF. CDR3 DNA: TGTGCCAGCAGCATACAGGGGGCCTATGGCTACACCTTC.

V gene TRBV19 combines with J gene TRBJ2-1; a possible D gene is TRBD2 (6 bases). This CDR3 is built from 16 residues. Per the germline V gene, CDR1 is LNHDA and CDR2 is SQIVND (reference sequence). The V end was cut by 3 bases, the J end by 9 bases, with 21 bases between. The CDR3, as DNA: TGTGCCAGTAGTATCCCCGGGACTCAGACAGTAGGTGAGCAGTTCTTC. It codes for CASSIPGTQTVGEQFF.

The rearrangement uses TRBV7-8 and TRBJ2-7, with 11 bases that match TRBD2. The germline CDR1 and CDR2 sequences are SGHVS and FQNEAQ. The CDR3 totals 15 residues. J was trimmed by 1 base and V by 5 bases; bases with no gene match: 4. DNA of the CDR3: TGTGCCAGCAGCCTCTTAGCGGGAGGGTCCTACGAGCAGTACTTC. Amino acid sequence: CASSLLAGGSYEQYF. The full variable domain, with the rest looked up from reference TRBV7-8 and TRBJ2-7, is GAGVSQSPRYKVAKRGQDVALRCDPISGHVSLFWYQQALGQGPEFLTYFQNEAQLDKSGLPSDRFFAERPEGSVSTLKIQRTQQEDSAVYLCASSLLAGGSYEQYFGPGTRLTVT.

The genes are TRBV9 and TRBJ1-1, with D uncertain. The CDR3 contains 13 residues. The V and J ends lost 2 bases and 2 bases respectively, with 7 bases between them. Germline V gene sequence: CDR1 SGDLS, CDR2 YYNGEE. The chain's CDR3 is CASSVTRNTEAFF. Written as DNA, the CDR3 is TGTGCCAGCAGCGTTACACGAAACACTGAAGCTTTCTTT.

The chain has TRBV24-1 and TRBJ1-5; the match to TRBD1 covers 8 bases. After removal of 4 bases from V and 1 base from J, the junction contained 5 bases not matched to a gene. The CDR3 runs 16 residues. The germline V gene encodes CDR1 KGHDR and CDR2 SFDVKD. The CDR3 DNA sequence: TGTGCCACCAGTGACGCCACAGGGGGGAGCAATCAGCCCCAGCATTTT. As protein: CATSDATGGSNQPQHF.

This clone has just a few counts. The CDR3: CASSYRSYNEQFF. The CDR3 region has the DNA TGTGCCAGCAGTTATCGCTCCTACAATGAGCAGTTCTTC. The rearrangement joins TRBV27 to TRBJ2-1, with unresolved D. Deletions cut 4 bases from V and 0 bases from J, with 4 bases between. This CDR3 has 13 amino acids. Germline assignment: CDR1 MNHEY and CDR2 SMNVEV (reference sequence).

This chain links TRBV7-2 with TRBJ2-1; D is perhaps TRBD1 (6 bases). Germline loops: CDR1 SGHTA, CDR2 FQGNSA. Between the trimmed V and J ends, which lost 2 bases and 8 bases, there was a span of 10 bases. This CDR3 comprises 13 residues. The CDR3 bases are TGTGCCAGCAGCTTAAACAGGGTGGATGAGCAGTTCTTC. Residues: CASSLNRVDEQFF.

Only a few counts were recorded for this clone. The V gene is TRBV7-2, the J gene TRBJ2-1; D uncertain. The length of the CDR3 is 14 residues. The germline V gene has CDR1 SGHTA and CDR2 FQGNSA. Trimming took 5 bases from V and 0 from J, leaving 8 bases between them. This chain's CDR3 is CASSPISSYNEQFF. In DNA form, the CDR3 reads TGTGCCAGCAGCCCAATCAGCTCCTACAATGAGCAGTTCTTC.

V and J are TRBV11-3 and TRBJ2-1, with 9 bases matching TRBD2. V was pared by 5 bases and J by 2 bases, with 4 bases of the junction left unmatched. Germline lookup yields CDR1 SGHNT and CDR2 YENEEA. The CDR3 runs 15 residues. For the CDR3, the DNA is TGTGCCAGCAGCCAGGGACTAGCCACCTACAATGAGCAGTTCTTC. As protein: CASSQGLATYNEQFF.

As DNA, the CDR3 is TGTGCCAGCAGCGTAAGCGGGAGGCCCTACAATGAGCAGTTCTTC. It specifies CASSVSGRPYNEQFF. J is TRBJ2-1 and V is TRBV9; TRBD2 aligns across 9 bases. Trimming cost V 1 base and J 2 bases; bases outside gene matches: 1. Germline assignment: CDR1 SGDLS and CDR2 YYNGEE. The CDR3 has 15 residues.

J is TRBJ2-1 and V is TRBV18, with 9 bases matching TRBD1. Unmatched junction bases numbered 10, after V lost 2 bases and J lost 8 bases. CDR3 length equals 16 residues. The germline gives CDR1 KGHSH, CDR2 LQKENI. CDR3 protein: CASSPTRLDRGYEQFF. DNA of the CDR3: TGTGCCAGCTCACCAACACGCTTGGACAGGGGATATGAGCAGTTCTTC.